This T cell receptor beta chain was obtained from a study of blood T cell repertoires in COVID-19. Study in general: Sites in the United States, Italy and Spain provided acute and convalescent COVID-19 samples. Sources were T cells, B-cell-depleted T cells, or PBMCs; the material itself was cDNA or gDNA.

In its sample, this clone was seen many times. Germline V gene data show CDR1 as MNHEY and CDR2 as SVGAGI. The CDR3 contains 13 residues. The ends lost 6 bases at V and 4 bases at J; junction bases unmatched: 5. In the original workflow: Scientists estimated how many nucleated cells there were by amplifying reference gene primers. Generated by immunoSEQ multiplex PCR, the TCRdb table keeps only in-frame clones and is missing some. V, J and clone size were drawn from that table, and D and trimming were deduced from the DNA. The table records more than 45,000 clones, 75% to 85% of them present only once.

This TCR was recovered from a man aged 35 to 55 with acute or convalescent COVID-19. The sequenced material came from peripheral blood. This rearrangement joins TRBV6-5 to TRBJ1-2; 7 bases agree with TRBD1. The CDR3 protein is CASSHGTVYGYTF. CDR3 DNA: TGTGCCAGCAGCCACGGGACAGTCTATGGCTACACCTTC.